This T cell receptor beta chain was sequenced during a study of cytomegalovirus exposure and HLA in healthy donors. Study-wide background: An earlier analysis found 117 million unique TCR beta sequences from approximately 200 million T cells. Among the approximately 400 genotyped donors, 70% to 90% were placed in the Caucasian-associated ancestry cluster. Study-level findings and limits: Previous analysis showed most TCR beta V segments were productive about 87% or about 30% of the time.

The PCR had 60 Vbeta and 13 Jbeta primers. TCRdb's table, derived via immunoSEQ multiplex PCR, lists solely in-frame clones and lacks some. The repertoire holds approximately 160,000 clones, with around 77% as singletons. V lost 2 bases to trimming and J lost 11 bases; unmatched junction nucleotides: 9. The CDR3 loop spans 13 amino acids. The germline gives CDR1 SGHDT, CDR2 YYEEEE. Notes on this clone: The antigen remains unidentified.

This clonotype was obtained from a woman under 40 in good health and CMV-seronegative. The sequenced material came from PBMCs. The J gene is TRBJ1-1, the V gene TRBV5-6; 7 nucleotides line up with TRBD1. The chain's CDR3 is CASSLIRGQYAFF. The CDR3 DNA reads as TGTGCCAGCAGCTTAATTCGGGGACAGTACGCTTTCTTT. Together with reference TRBV5-6 and TRBJ1-1, the CDR3 gives the full variable domain: DAGVTQSPTHLIKTRGQQVTLRCSPKSGHDTVSWYQQALGQGPQFIFQYYEEEERQRGNFPDRFSGHQFPNYSSELNVNALLLGDSALYLCASSLIRGQYAFFGQGTRLTVV.